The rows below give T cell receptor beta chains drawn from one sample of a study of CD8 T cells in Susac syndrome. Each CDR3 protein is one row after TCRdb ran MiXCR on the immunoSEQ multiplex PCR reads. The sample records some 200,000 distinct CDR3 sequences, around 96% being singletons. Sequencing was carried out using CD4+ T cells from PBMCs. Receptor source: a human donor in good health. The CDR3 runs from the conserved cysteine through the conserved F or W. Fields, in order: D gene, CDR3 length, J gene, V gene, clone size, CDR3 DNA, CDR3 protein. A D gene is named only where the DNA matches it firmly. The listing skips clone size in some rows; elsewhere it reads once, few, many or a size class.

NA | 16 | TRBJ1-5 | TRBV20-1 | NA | TGCAGTGCTAGAGCGGTAGGCGCTTATAGCAATCAGCCCCAGCATTTT | CSARAVGAYSNQPQHF
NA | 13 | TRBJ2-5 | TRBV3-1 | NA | TGTGCCAGCACCGATGGGCTTCAAGAGACCCAGTACTTC | CASTDGLQETQYF
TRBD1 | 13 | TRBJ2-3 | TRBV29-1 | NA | TGCAGCGCTCTACAGGGGGGATCAGATACGCAGTATTTT | CSALQGGSDTQYF
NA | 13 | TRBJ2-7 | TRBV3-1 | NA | TGTGCCAGCAGCCAAGATTGGGGGTACGGGCAGTACTTC | CASSQDWGYGQYF
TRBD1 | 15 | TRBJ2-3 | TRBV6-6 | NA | TGTGCCAGCAGTTACTCACAGGGGGCCGCAGATACGCAGTATTTT | CASSYSQGAADTQYF
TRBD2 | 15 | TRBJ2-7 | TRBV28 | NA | TGTGCCAGCAGTTTACAGGGACTAGCGGCCTACGAGCAGTACTTC | CASSLQGLAAYEQYF
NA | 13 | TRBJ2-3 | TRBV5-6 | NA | TGTGCCAGCAACCTACACGGGGTAGATACGCAGTATTTT | CASNLHGVDTQYF
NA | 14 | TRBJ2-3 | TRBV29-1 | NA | TGCAGCGTTGAAGTGGCCCGACTACAAGATACGCAGTATTTT | CSVEVARLQDTQYF
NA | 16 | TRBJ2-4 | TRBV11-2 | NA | TGTGCCAGCAGCGTCGATTTGATGCGAGGAGGGAACATTCAGTACTTC | CASSVDLMRGGNIQYF
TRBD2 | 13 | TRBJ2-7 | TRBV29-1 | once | TGCAGCGTGGGGGAGGGGCCTGCCTACGAGCAGTACTTC | CSVGEGPAYEQYF
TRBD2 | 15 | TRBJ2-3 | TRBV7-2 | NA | TGTGCCAGCAGCTTAGCGGCGGGAGTAGGAGATACGCAGTATTTT | CASSLAAGVGDTQYF
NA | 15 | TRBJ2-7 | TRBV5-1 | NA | TGCGCCAGCAGCCCGGGCCATCTGAATTCCTACGAGCAGTACTTC | CASSPGHLNSYEQYF
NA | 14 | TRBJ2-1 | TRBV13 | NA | TGTGCCAGCAGCTTATTTTTCGTTAACGATGAGCAGTTCTTC | CASSLFFVNDEQFF
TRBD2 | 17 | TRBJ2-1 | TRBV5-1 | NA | TGCGCCAGCAGCTTGGGACTAGCGGGGAGCTCCTACAATGAGCAGTTCTTC | CASSLGLAGSSYNEQFF
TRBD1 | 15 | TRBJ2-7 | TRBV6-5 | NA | TGTGCCTCTCAAGGGCCTAGACAGGGAAACTACGAGCAGTACTTC | CASQGPRQGNYEQYF
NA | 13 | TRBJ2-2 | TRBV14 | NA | TGTGCCAGCAGCCAAGAAATGGTCGGGGAGCTGTTTTTT | CASSQEMVGELFF
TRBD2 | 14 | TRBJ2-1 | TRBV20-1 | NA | TGCAGTGCTGGGACTAGCGGGAGGCAGAATGAGCAGTTCTTC | CSAGTSGRQNEQFF
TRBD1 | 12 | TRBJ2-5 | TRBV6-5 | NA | TGTGCCAGCGGGGACAGAAAAGAGACCCAGTACTTC | CASGDRKETQYF
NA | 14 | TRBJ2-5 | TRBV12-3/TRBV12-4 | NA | TGTGCCAGCAATGAGGGGCTGGCAGGGGAGACCCAGTACTTC | CASNEGLAGETQYF
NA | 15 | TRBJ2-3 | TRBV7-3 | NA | TGTGCCAGTTCCCCCGGGGGGCTTGGCACAGATACGCAGTATTTT | CASSPGGLGTDTQYF
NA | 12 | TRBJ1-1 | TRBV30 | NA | TGTGCCTGGACACAGGTGAACACTGAAGCTTTCTTT | CAWTQVNTEAFF
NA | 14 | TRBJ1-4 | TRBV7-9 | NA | TGTGCCAGCATCACTGATGCAACTAATGAAAAACTGTTTTTT | CASITDATNEKLFF
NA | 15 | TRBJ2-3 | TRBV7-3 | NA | TGTGCCAGCAGCTTCGACGGACTCAGCACAGATACGCAGTATTTT | CASSFDGLSTDTQYF
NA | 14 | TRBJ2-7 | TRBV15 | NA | TGTGCCACCAGCAGAGAATTAGCCGGCTACGAGCAGTACTTC | CATSRELAGYEQYF
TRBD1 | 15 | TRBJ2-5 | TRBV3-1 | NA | TGTGCCAGCAACTTCGACAGGGTGGGTTTCGAGACCCAGTACTTC | CASNFDRVGFETQYF
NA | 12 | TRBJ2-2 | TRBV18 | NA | TGTGCCAGCTCACCGTACACCGGGGAGCTGTTTTTT | CASSPYTGELFF